The clone carrying this T cell receptor (beta chain) was observed a handful of times. Its antigen is currently unknown. V was clipped by 5 bases and J by 6 bases; unmatched bases: 5. The germline CDR1 and CDR2 sequences are LGHDT and YNNKEL (reference sequence). The CDR3 has 14 amino acids. TCRdb itself ran the 5' RACE reads through MiXCR, one entry per CDR3 protein. The data contain roughly 80,000 distinct CDR3 sequences, nearly 25% of them singletons. This entry comes from a study of T-cell memory formation after mild COVID-19. On the study more broadly: TCR clusters mostly belonged to single donors.

General observations from the study: Clones that contracted from day 15 to 85 were balanced CD4/CD8, while later expanders leaned CD4+. Those CD4+ clones that contracted were mainly in CM and EM (CD8+ ones in EMRA). The finding that pre-infection memory included some responding clones suggested that cross-reactive memory joined.

Material: PBMCs or a T cell subset sorted from them (not recorded which). V usage is TRBV3-1 and J usage is TRBJ2-2; 8 nucleotides align to TRBD2. The receptor was isolated from a man between 18 and 35 years old who had mild COVID-19 (a few samples of this study predate the infection). Cell type and time point are not known. The CDR3 loop reads CASSFGLASGELFF. The CDR3 DNA sequence: TGTGCCAGCAGCTTCGGACTAGCATCCGGGGAGCTGTTTTTT.